The 22 T cell receptor beta chains below all came from one sample that was sequenced in a study of response to subunit inactivated influenza vaccine. Each CDR3 protein gets one entry after TCRdb re-called the RT-PCR reads with MiXCR. The profile covers hundreds of thousands of distinct CDR3 sequences, with around 8% appearing a single time and 10% to 15% taken by the ten largest. Sequenced material: PBMCs from blood, taken around 25 months after vaccination. The receptors stem from a man between 50 and 75 years old who received an inactivated influenza vaccine.

This clonotype was seen ten or more times. The V call is TRBV23-1, the J call TRBJ2-7; D is undetermined. TRBV23-1 is an ORF, with its function uncertain. This CDR3 comprises 12 residues. Between the trimmed V and J ends, which lost 3 bases and 1 base, there was a span of 4 bases. The DNA for the CDR3 is TGCGCCAGCAGTCACCTTTCCTACGAGCAGTACTTC. Translation: CASSHLSYEQYF.

This clonotype was recorded many times. The rearrangement joins TRBV2 to TRBJ1-5, with no clear D. Germline V gene sequence: CDR1 SNHLY, CDR2 FYNNEI. The V and J ends lost 8 bases and 6 bases respectively, with 11 bases between them. The CDR3 extends over 12 amino acids. The CDR3 here is CASRGYGQPQHF. CDR3 DNA sequence: TGTGCCAGCCGGGGTTACGGTCAGCCCCAGCATTTT.

This clonotype was observed a few times. The V gene is TRBV6-1, the J gene TRBJ1-1, with D unclear. Per germline, CDR1 MNHNS and CDR2 SASEGT. V dropped 2 bases and J dropped 3 bases, with 13 bases sitting between them. The CDR3 consists of 15 residues. This CDR3 reads CASSEIALGDTEAFF. CDR3 sequence (DNA): TGTGCCAGCAGTGAAATCGCGCTTGGGGACACTGAAGCTTTCTTT.

In its sample, this clonotype was seen many times. This chain uses TRBV10-3 with TRBJ2-1; TRBD1 matches 8 bases. The CDR3 totals 15 residues. V lost 1 base and J lost 5; bases outside the gene matches: 4. Germline V gene data show CDR1 as ENHRY and CDR2 as SYGVKD. CDR3 bases: TGTGCCATCAGTGAGTGGCAGGGGGCGGACAATGAGCAGTTCTTC. Translation: CAISEWQGADNEQFF.

The rearrangement links TRBV20-1 to TRBJ1-1; no definite D call. V was trimmed by 5 bases and J by 1 base, leaving 17 bases between them. The length of the CDR3 is 15 residues. Germline-derived CDR1 and CDR2 are DFQATT and SNEGSKA (reference sequence). CDR3 in DNA: TGCAGTGCTCTCGGGCCCCGGACTACGAACACTGAAGCTTTCTTT. Its protein product is CSALGPRTTNTEAFF.

This clonotype was seen at least ten times. The V gene is TRBV15, the J gene TRBJ1-6; D unresolved. Germline CDR1 LNHNV, CDR2 YYDKDF (reference sequence). The CDR3 covers 12 residues. The V gene lost 6 bases and the J gene lost 7 bases, with 7 bases spanning the gap. As DNA, the CDR3 is TGTGCCACCAGTACCGAGAATTCACCCCTCCACTTT. Translated, it gives CATSTENSPLHF.

This clonotype has a single count. The chain carries TRBV7-6 and TRBJ2-1; D is perhaps TRBD1 (5 bases). Trimming pared 3 bases from V and 6 bases from J, leaving 12 bases between. The CDR3 extends over 14 amino acids. The germline CDR1 and CDR2 sequences are SGHVS and FNYEAQ. The CDR3 loop is CASSLKTQGNEQFF. Here the CDR3 DNA reads TGTGCCAGCAGCTTGAAGACGCAGGGCAATGAGCAGTTCTTC.

The CDR3 sequence: CSAREFSGQTNQPQHF. CDR3 sequence (DNA): TGCAGTGCTAGAGAGTTCTCGGGACAGACTAATCAGCCCCAGCATTTT. The rearrangement uses TRBV20-1 and TRBJ1-5; 7 nucleotides match TRBD1. The ends lost 0 bases at V and 4 bases at J; junction bases unmatched: 9. Germline-derived CDR1 and CDR2 are DFQATT and SNEGSKA (reference sequence). This CDR3 is built from 16 residues.

In DNA, the CDR3 is TGTGCCAGCAGCTTGGGGAGGTCGGGCACAGATACGCAGTATTTT. Translating gives CASSLGRSGTDTQYF. J is TRBJ2-3 and V is TRBV13; tentative D call: TRBD2 (6 bases). Germline V gene lookup returns CDR1 PRHDT and CDR2 FYEKMQ (reference sequence). The CDR3 is 15 residues long. The germline V and J ends were trimmed by 3 bases and 1 base, with 11 bases remaining between them.

The table lists this clonotype with many counts. The chain has TRBV5-1 and TRBJ1-2, with D tentatively TRBD1 (6 bases). The CDR3 is made up of 14 amino acids. Looked up from germline, CDR1 is SGHRS and CDR2 is YFSETQ. The V end lost 4 bases, the J end lost 6 bases, and 16 bases lay between the germline ends. The CDR3 loop is CASSTTQGVHGYTF. CDR3 in DNA: TGCGCCAGCAGCACGACACAGGGAGTGCATGGCTACACCTTC. The whole variable domain, remainder taken from reference TRBV5-1 and TRBJ1-2, is KAGVTQTPRYLIKTRGQQVTLSCSPISGHRSVSWYQQTPGQGLQFLFEYFSETQRNKGNFPGRFSGRQFSNSRSEMNVSTLELGDSALYLCASSTTQGVHGYTFGSGTRLTVV.

This clonotype was observed many times. The genes are TRBV29-1 and TRBJ1-2; D gene uncertain. This CDR3 has 10 amino acids. CDR1 and CDR2 from the germline V gene are SQVTM and ANQGSEA. Trimming stripped 3 bases from V and 9 bases from J, with 8 bases between. CDR3 amino acids: CSVDEPSYTF. In DNA, the CDR3 is TGCAGCGTTGACGAGCCCAGCTACACCTTC.

This rearrangement joins TRBV11-2 to TRBJ2-4; D call uncertain. With 0 bases removed from V and 8 bases from J, the gap between germline ends came to 11 bases. This CDR3 has 14 residues. The V gene's germline CDR1 is SGHAT and CDR2 FQNNGV. CDR3 bases: TGTGCCAGCAGCTTAGATGTCTCTAACGACATTCAGTACTTC. Translating gives CASSLDVSNDIQYF. The full variable domain, completed using reference TRBV11-2 and TRBJ2-4, is EAGVAQSPRYKIIEKRQSVAFWCNPISGHATLYWYQQILGQGPKLLIQFQNNGVVDDSQLPKDRFSAERLKGVDSTLKIQPAKLEDSAVYLCASSLDVSNDIQYFGAGTRLSVL.

This clonotype was picked up many times. The chain employs TRBV11-2 and TRBJ2-5; 9 bases are a match to TRBD2. The CDR3 contains 15 residues. Germline V CDR1 and CDR2: SGHAT, FQNNGV. Trimming cost V 5 bases and J 5 bases; bases outside gene matches: 9. The CDR3 loop is CASSGKAGGPETQYF. The CDR3 bases are TGTGCCAGCAGCGGAAAGGCGGGAGGGCCTGAGACCCAGTACTTC.

This sequence joins TRBV10-3 and TRBJ1-5, with 10 bases aligning to TRBD1. Per germline, CDR1 ENHRY and CDR2 SYGVKD. V trimming: 5 bases; J trimming: 4 bases; junction bases outside the gene matches: 5. The CDR3 consists of 15 residues. The CDR3 loop is CAISQRTGGNQPQHF. CDR3 in DNA: TGTGCCATCAGTCAAAGGACAGGGGGTAATCAGCCCCAGCATTTT.

This clonotype was found a few times. The V gene is TRBV5-1, the J gene TRBJ2-3; 9 bases fit TRBD2. Germline CDR1 and CDR2: SGHRS and YFSETQ. This CDR3 spans 16 amino acids. The V segment lost 2 bases and the J segment 3 bases; nucleotides outside the gene matches: 7. For the CDR3, the DNA is TGCGCCAGCAGCTTCCCTTCTAGCGGGGCGACAGATACGCAGTATTTT. Protein: CASSFPSSGATDTQYF.

This clonotype was seen a handful of times. This chain connects TRBV6-2 or TRBV6-3 to TRBJ1-6; D gene unclear. The germline V gene has CDR1 MNHEY and CDR2 SVGEGT. The CDR3 length is 15 residues. V was clipped by 1 base and J by 0 bases, with 4 bases between them. The CDR3: CASSYYSSYNSPLHF. The DNA of the CDR3 is TGTGCCAGCAGTTACTACAGCTCCTATAATTCACCCCTCCACTTT.

This clonotype was picked up a small number of times. This chain connects TRBV12-3 or TRBV12-4 to TRBJ2-1, with D unresolved. There are 14 residues in the CDR3. Trimming took off 6 bases at V and 2 bases at J, with 11 bases between the two ends. The CDR3 here is CASSTGDTYNEQFF. CDR3 in DNA: TGTGCCAGCAGCACGGGTGACACCTACAATGAGCAGTTCTTC.

This clonotype came up many times. The genes are TRBV27 and TRBJ2-1; TRBD2 is a possible D gene (6 bases). Germline loops: CDR1 MNHEY, CDR2 SMNVEV (reference sequence). Trimming removed 2 bases at V and 6 bases at J, with 11 bases between. CDR3 size: 14 residues. The CDR3 loop reads CASSLSGGTNEQFF. DNA of the CDR3: TGTGCCAGCAGTTTAAGTGGCGGGACCAATGAGCAGTTCTTC.

V and J are TRBV3-1 and TRBJ1-6, with TRBD1 matching over 7 bases. Per the germline V gene, CDR1 is LGHDT and CDR2 is YNNKEL (reference sequence). The CDR3 has 14 amino acids. V lost 4 bases to trimming and J lost 6 bases; unmatched junction nucleotides: 3. The CDR3 region is CASSPQGLNSPLHF. The CDR3 coding sequence is TGTGCCAGCAGCCCACAGGGGCTTAATTCACCCCTCCACTTT. Using reference TRBV3-1 and TRBJ1-6 for the parts outside the CDR3, the full variable domain is DTAVSQTPKYLVTQMGNDKSIKCEQNLGHDTMYWYKQDSKKFLKIMFSYNNKELIINETVPNRFSPKSPDKAHLNLHINSLELGDSAVYFCASSPQGLNSPLHFGNGTRLTVT.

The rearrangement joins TRBV6-1 to TRBJ2-1; TRBD2 agrees at 11 bases. V lost 5 bases to trimming and J lost 5 bases; unmatched junction nucleotides: 5. This CDR3 is 15 amino acids long. Germline CDR1 reads MNHNS; CDR2 reads SASEGT. CDR3 sequence: CASSTTSGSNNEQFF. CDR3 sequence (DNA): TGTGCCAGCAGTACAACTAGCGGGAGCAACAATGAGCAGTTCTTC.

This clonotype was counted a few times. The chain joins TRBV5-5 to TRBJ2-4, with D uncertain. CDR1 is SGHKS, CDR2 YYEKEE, per germline (reference sequence). Trimming shortened V by 4 bases and J by 0 bases, and 8 bases separated the two germline ends. CDR3 length: 14 residues. The CDR3 coding sequence is TGTGCCAGCAGCGAGTCGGTAGCCAAAAACATTCAGTACTTC. Residues: CASSESVAKNIQYF.

In its sample, this clonotype was seen once. This clone may be a read error of a much larger clone one base away. The chain has TRBV4-1 and TRBJ2-1; tentatively, D is TRBD2 (7 bases). Germline CDR1 and CDR2: MGHRA and YSYEKL. The CDR3 loop spans 16 amino acids. V dropped 3 bases and J dropped 4 bases, with 16 bases sitting between them. CDR3 nucleotide sequence: TGCGCCAGCAGCCACATGACTAGCAGGGGTTACAATGAGCAGTTCTTC. This sequence encodes CASSHMTSRGYNEQFF.